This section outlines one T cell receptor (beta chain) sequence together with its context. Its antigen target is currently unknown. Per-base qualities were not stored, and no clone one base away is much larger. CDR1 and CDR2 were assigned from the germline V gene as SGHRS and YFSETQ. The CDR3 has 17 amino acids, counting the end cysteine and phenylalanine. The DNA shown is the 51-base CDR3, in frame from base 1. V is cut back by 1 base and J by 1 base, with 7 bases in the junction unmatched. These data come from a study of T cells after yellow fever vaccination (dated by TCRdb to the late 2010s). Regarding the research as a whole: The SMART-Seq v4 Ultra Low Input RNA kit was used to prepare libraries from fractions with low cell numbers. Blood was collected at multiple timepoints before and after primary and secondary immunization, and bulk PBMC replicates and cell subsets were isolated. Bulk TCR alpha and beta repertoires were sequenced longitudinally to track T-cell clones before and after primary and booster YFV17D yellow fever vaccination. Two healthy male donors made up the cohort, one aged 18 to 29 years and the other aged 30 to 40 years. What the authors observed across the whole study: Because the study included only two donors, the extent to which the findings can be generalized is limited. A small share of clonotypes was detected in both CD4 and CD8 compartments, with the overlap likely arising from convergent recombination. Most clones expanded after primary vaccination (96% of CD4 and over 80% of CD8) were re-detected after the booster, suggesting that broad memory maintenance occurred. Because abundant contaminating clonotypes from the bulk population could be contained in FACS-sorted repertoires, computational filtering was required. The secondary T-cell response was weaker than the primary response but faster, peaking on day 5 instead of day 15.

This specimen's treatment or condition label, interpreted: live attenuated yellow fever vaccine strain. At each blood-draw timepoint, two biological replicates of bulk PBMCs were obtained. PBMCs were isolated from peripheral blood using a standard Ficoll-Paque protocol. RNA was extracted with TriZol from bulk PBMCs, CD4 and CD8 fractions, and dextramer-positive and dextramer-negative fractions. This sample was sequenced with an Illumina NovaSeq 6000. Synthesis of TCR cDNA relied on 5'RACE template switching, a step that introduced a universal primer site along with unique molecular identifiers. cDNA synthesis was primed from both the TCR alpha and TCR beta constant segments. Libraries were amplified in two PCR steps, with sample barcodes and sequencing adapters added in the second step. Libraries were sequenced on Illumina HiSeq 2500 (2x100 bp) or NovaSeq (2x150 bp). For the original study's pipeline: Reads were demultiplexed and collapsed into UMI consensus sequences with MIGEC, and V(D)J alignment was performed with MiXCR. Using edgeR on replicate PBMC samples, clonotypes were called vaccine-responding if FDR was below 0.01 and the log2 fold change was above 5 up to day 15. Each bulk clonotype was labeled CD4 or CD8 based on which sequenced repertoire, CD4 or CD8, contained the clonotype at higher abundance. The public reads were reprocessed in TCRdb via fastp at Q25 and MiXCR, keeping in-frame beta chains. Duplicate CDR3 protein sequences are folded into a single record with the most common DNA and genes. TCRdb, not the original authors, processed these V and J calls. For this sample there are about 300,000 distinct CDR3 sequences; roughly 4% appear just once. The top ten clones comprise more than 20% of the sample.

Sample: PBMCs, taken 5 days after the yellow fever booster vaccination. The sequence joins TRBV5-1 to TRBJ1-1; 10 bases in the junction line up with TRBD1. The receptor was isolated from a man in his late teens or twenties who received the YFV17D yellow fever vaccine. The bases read TGCGCCAGCAGCTTGTTGAGACAGGGGGCATGGAACACTGAAGCTTTCTTT. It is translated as CASSLLRQGAWNTEAFF.